The 5 T cell receptor beta chains below come from one sample, sequenced in a study of response to subunit inactivated influenza vaccine. TCRdb independently ran MiXCR on the RT-PCR reads; one entry per CDR3 protein. The table shows 650,000 to 800,000 distinct CDR3 sequences, with about 15% occurring only once. Sequenced material: PBMCs from blood, taken approximately 15 days before vaccination. These receptors were obtained from a man between 45 and 60 years old who received an inactivated influenza vaccine.

This rearrangement joins TRBV29-1 to TRBJ2-7, with D tentatively TRBD1 or TRBD2 (6 bases each). Germline V lookup: CDR1 SQVTM, CDR2 ANQGSEA. This CDR3 spans 14 amino acids. Trimming took off 6 bases at V and 2 bases at J, with 17 bases between the two ends. CDR3 sequence: CSVGGQGLPYEQYF. CDR3 nucleotides: TGCAGCGTGGGGGGACAAGGGCTTCCCTACGAGCAGTACTTC.

This chain uses TRBV25-1 with TRBJ2-4; 15 bases map to TRBD2. This CDR3 contains 18 residues. Germline V lookup: CDR1 MGHDK, CDR2 SYGVNS. The CDR3 reads CARLRGLAGGLAKNIQYF. As DNA, the CDR3 is TGTGCGAGACTCCGGGGACTAGCGGGAGGTCTAGCCAAAAACATTCAGTACTTC. Variable domain in full (rest from reference TRBV25-1 and TRBJ2-4): EADIYQTPRYLVIGTGKKITLECSQTMGHDKMYWYQQDPGMELHLIHYSYGVNSTEKGDLSSESTVSRIRTEHFPLTLESARPSHTSQYLCARLRGLAGGLAKNIQYFGAGTRLSVL.

The rearrangement links TRBV15 to TRBJ1-1, with D hard to call. Trimming left V 3 bases short and J 0 bases short, with 2 bases between. The CDR3 totals 12 residues. Germline V gene sequence: CDR1 LNHNV, CDR2 YYDKDF (reference sequence). Here the CDR3 reads CATSRMNTEAFF. As DNA, the CDR3 is TGTGCCACCAGCAGGATGAACACTGAAGCTTTCTTT.

The chain joins TRBV6-2 or TRBV6-3 to TRBJ2-7; possibly TRBD2 for D (5 bases). Germline V gives CDR1 MNHEY, CDR2 SVGEGT. This CDR3 comprises 13 residues. V dropped 9 bases and J dropped 0 bases, with 12 bases sitting between them. CDR3 sequence: CASGETSSYEQYF. Written as DNA, the CDR3 is TGTGCCAGTGGGGAGACGAGCTCCTACGAGCAGTACTTC.

This clonotype was observed at least ten times. This sequence joins TRBV20-1 and TRBJ2-4; D not certain. The ends were cut back, 5 bases at V and 8 bases at J, with 13 bases in the middle. Germline CDR1 and CDR2: DFQATT and SNEGSKA (reference sequence). CDR3 size: 12 residues. CDR3 amino acids: CSAQDSRDIQYF. DNA of the CDR3: TGCAGTGCTCAGGATAGCCGAGACATTCAGTACTTC.